This T cell receptor (beta chain) appears in the sequencing data of a study of blood T cell repertoires in COVID-19. CDR1 is SGHTA, CDR2 FQGTGA, per germline. This CDR3 contains 15 residues. V lost 0 bases and J 2 bases, leaving 10 bases between the germline ends. Clones were sequenced by immunoSEQ multiplex PCR, and TCRdb holds only the in-frame ones, with some missing. The repertoire holds under 200,000 clones, with around nine tenths as singletons. V gene TRBV7-3 combines with J gene TRBJ1-1, with no clear D. The sequencing input was peripheral blood. The clonotype originates from a woman aged 70-85 years with COVID-19, enrolled during active disease. CDR3 sequence reads: CASSLTGGPNTEAFF. The CDR3 DNA is TGTGCCAGCAGCTTAACTGGAGGTCCAAACACTGAAGCTTTCTTT.